Sequencing of this T cell receptor beta chain was carried out in a study of blood T cells in healthy people across ages. General study points: Percentage of naive T cells showed a strong correlation with TCR beta diversity. The lack of PBMC sorting stopped any conclusive naive versus antigen-experienced comparison. Researchers deemed the diversity estimates from one million T cells underestimates.

Turning to this clonotype: Its matching antigen is unknown.

CDR1 is ENHRY, CDR2 SYGVKD, per germline. The CDR3 totals 16 residues. V shed 4 bases and J shed 0 bases, with 13 bases lying between them. The use of a sample-barcoded 5' primer and a J-beta primer mix characterized a second PCR of about 7 to 12 cycles. Any given sample supplied a minimum of 3 million CDR3-containing paired-end reads. TCRdb reprocessed the 5' RACE reads via MiXCR and lists one record per CDR3 protein. The data contain about 400,000 distinct CDR3 sequences, roughly half of them singletons. What was sequenced was blood. J is TRBJ1-5 and V is TRBV10-3; tentative D call: TRBD1 (5 bases). The sequence came from a man in his fifties or sixties in good health. CDR3 amino acids: CAISGGGGDSNQPQHF. The CDR3 nucleotides are TGTGCCATCAGTGGTGGGGGGGGAGATAGCAATCAGCCCCAGCATTTT.